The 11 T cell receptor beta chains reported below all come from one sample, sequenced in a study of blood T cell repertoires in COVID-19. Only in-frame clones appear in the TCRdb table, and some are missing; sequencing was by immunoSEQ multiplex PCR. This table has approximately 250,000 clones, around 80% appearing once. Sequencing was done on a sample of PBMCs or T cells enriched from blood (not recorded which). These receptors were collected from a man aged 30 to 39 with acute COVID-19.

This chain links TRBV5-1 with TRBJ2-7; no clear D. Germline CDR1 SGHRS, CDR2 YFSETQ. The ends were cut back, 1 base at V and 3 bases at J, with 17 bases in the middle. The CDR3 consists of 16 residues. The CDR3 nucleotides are TGCGCCAGCAGCTTGATCCCGGGTGCATCGCTCTACGAGCAGTACGTC. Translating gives CASSLIPGASLYEQYV.

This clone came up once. CDR3 bases: TGTGCCACGGGGACTAGCGGGAGCTCAGATACGCAGTATTTT. Amino acids: CATGTSGSSDTQYF. This chain connects TRBV24-1 to TRBJ2-3; 14 bases align to TRBD2. The germline V gene encodes CDR1 KGHDR and CDR2 SFDVKD. The CDR3 runs to 14 residues. The V and J ends lost 10 bases and 4 bases, in that order; junction bases with no gene match: 3.

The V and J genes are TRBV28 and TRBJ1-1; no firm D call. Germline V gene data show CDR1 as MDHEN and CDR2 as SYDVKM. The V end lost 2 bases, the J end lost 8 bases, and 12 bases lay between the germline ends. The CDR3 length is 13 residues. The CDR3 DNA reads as TGTGCCAGCAGTTTAAGACCGACAAGAGAAGCTTTCTTT. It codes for CASSLRPTREAFF.

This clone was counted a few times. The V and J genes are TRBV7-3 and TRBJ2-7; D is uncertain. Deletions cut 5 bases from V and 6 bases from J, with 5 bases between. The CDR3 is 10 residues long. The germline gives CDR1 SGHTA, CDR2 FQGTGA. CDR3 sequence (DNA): TGTGCCAGCAGCCCTCGCGAGCAGTACGTC. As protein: CASSPREQYV.

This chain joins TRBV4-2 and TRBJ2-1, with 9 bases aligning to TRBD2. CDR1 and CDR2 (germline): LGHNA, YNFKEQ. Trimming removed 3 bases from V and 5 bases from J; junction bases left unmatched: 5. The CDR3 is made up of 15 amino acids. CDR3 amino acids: CASSQLAGANNEQFF. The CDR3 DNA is TGTGCCAGCAGCCAGTTAGCGGGGGCAAACAATGAGCAGTTCTTC.

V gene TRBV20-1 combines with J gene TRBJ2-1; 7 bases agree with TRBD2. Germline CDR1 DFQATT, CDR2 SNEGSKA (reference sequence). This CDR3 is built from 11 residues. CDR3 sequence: CICGGNNEQFF. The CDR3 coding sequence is TGCATTTGCGGGGGTAACAATGAGCAGTTCTTC.

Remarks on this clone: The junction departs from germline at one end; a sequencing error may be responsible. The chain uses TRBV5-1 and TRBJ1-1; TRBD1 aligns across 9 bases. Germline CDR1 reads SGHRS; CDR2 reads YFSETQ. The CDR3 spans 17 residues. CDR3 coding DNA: TGTGCCAGCAGCACGGGACAGGGAAACAATAAGAACACTGAAGCTTTCTTT. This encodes CASSTGQGNNKNTEAFF.

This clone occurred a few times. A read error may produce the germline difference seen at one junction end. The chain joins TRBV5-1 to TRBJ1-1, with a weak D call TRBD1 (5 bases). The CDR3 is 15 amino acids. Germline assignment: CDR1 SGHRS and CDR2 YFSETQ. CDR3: CASSKLSTGNTEAFF. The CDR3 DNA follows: TGTGCCAGCAGTAAACTATCTACAGGGAACACTGAAGCTTTCTTT.

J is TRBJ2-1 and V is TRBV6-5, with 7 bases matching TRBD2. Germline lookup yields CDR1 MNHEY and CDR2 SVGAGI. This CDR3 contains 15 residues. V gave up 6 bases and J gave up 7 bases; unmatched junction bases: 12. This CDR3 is CASSLQREGWNEQFF. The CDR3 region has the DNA TGTGCCAGCAGCCTCCAGAGGGAGGGCTGGAATGAGCAGTTCTTC.

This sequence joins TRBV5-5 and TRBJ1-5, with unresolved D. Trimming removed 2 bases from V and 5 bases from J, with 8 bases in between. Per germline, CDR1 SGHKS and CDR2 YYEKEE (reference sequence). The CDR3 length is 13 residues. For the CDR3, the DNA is TGTGCCAGCAGCTTAAACGGAGATCAGCCCCAGCATTTT. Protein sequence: CASSLNGDQPQHF.

The CDR3 sequence is CASSLEAPPNTGELFF. The CDR3 DNA sequence: TGTGCCAGCAGCTTAGAAGCCCCCCCGAACACCGGGGAGCTGTTTTTT. The rearrangement joins TRBV7-6 to TRBJ2-2; D remains ambiguous. Trimming removed 1 base from V and 0 bases from J, with 9 bases in between. The germline gives CDR1 SGHVS, CDR2 FNYEAQ. This CDR3 has 16 amino acids.